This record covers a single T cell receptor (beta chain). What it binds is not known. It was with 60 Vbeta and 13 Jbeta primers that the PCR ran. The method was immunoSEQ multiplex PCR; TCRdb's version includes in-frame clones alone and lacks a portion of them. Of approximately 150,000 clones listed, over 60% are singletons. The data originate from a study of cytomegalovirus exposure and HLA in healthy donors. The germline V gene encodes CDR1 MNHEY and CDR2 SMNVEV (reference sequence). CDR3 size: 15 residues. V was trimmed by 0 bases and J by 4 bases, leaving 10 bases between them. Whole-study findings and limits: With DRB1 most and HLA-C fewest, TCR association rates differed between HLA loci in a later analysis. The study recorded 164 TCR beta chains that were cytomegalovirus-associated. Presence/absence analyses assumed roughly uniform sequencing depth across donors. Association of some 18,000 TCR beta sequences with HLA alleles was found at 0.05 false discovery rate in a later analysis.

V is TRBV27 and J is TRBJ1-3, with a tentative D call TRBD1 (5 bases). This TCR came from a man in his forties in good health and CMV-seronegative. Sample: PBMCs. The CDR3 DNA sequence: TGTGCCAGCAGTTTATCGGGCAGGGCCGGAAACACCATATATTTT. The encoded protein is CASSLSGRAGNTIYF.